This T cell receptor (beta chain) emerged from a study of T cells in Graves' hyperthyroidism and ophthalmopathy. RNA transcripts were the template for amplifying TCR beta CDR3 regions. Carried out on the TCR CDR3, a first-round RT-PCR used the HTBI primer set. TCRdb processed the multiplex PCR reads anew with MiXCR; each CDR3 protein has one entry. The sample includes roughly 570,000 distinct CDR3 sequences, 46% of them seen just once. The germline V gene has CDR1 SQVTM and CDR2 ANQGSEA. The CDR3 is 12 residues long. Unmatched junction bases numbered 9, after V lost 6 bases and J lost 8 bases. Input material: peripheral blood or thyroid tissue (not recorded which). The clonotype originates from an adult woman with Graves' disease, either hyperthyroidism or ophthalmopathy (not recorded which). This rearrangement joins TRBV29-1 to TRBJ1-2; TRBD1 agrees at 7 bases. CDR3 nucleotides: TGCAGCGTCCTGAGGGGGCGAGACGGCTACACCTTC. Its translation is CSVLRGRDGYTF.